Detailed here is one T cell receptor (beta chain). Its target is unknown. This specimen belongs to a study of cytomegalovirus exposure and HLA in healthy donors. Study-level results: The tendency of first-cohort TCR clusters to co-occur in the 120 validation repertoires was identified by a subsequent analysis.

Using immunoSEQ multiplex PCR, the repertoire was profiled, and TCRdb retains in-frame clones only, with some absent. The sample consists of approximately 190,000 clones, 84% of them appearing once. Specimen: PBMCs. The clonotype comes from a man between 18 and 29 years old in good health and CMV-seropositive.

The CDR3 coding sequence is TGTGCCAGCAGCCCACTGAGCGGGAGAACAGATACGCAGTATTTT. Amino acid sequence: CASSPLSGRTDTQYF. The rearrangement links TRBV4-2 to TRBJ2-3, with 8 bases fitting TRBD2. Germline-derived CDR1 and CDR2 are LGHNA and YNFKEQ. This CDR3 comprises 15 residues. V lost 4 bases to trimming and J lost 3 bases; unmatched junction nucleotides: 6.